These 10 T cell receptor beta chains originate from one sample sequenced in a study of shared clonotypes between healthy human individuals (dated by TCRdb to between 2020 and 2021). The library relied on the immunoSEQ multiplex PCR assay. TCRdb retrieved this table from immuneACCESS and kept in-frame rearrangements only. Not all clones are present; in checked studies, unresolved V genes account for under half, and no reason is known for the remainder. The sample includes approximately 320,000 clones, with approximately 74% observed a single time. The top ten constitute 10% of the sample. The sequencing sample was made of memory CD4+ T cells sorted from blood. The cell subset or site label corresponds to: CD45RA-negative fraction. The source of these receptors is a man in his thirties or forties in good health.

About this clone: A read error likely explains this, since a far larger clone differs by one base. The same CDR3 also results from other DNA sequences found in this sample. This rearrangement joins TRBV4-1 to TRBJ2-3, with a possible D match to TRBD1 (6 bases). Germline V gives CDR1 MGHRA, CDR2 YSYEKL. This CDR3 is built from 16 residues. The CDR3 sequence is CASSHRTEGGTDTQYF. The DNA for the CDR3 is TGTGCCAGCAGCCATCGGACAGAGGGGGGCACAGATACGCAGTATTTT.

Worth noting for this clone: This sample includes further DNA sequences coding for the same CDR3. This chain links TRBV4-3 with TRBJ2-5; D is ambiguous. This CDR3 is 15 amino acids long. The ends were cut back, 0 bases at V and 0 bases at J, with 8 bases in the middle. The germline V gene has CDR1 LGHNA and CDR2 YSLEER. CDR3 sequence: CASSQEASYQETQYF. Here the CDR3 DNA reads TGCGCCAGCAGCCAAGAGGCAAGCTACCAAGAGACCCAGTACTTC.

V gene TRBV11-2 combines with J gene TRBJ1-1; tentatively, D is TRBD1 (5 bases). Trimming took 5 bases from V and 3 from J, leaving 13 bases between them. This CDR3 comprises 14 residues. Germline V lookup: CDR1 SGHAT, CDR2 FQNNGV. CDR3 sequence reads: CASSVGVRDTEAFF. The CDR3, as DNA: TGTGCCAGCAGCGTAGGGGTGAGAGACACTGAAGCTTTCTTT.

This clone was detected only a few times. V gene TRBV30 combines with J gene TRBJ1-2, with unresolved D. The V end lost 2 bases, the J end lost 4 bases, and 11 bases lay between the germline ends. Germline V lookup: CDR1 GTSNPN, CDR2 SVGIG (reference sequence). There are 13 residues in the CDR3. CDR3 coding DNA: TGTGCCTGGAGTACCGGGTTCTTCTATGGCTACACCTTC. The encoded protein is CAWSTGFFYGYTF.

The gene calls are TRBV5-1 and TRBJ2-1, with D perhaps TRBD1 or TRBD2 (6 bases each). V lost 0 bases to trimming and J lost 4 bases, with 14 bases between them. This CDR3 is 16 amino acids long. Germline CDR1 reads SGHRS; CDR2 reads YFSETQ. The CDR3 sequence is CASSLGGAQVYNEQFF. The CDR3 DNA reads TGCGCCAGCAGCTTGGGGGGGGCGCAGGTTTACAATGAGCAGTTCTTC.

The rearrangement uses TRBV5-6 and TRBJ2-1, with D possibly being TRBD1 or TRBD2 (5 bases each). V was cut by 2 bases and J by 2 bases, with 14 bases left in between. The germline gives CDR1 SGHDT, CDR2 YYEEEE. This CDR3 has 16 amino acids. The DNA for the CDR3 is TGTGCCAGCAGCTTCGGGGCGGGTTCGCCCTACAATGAGCAGTTCTTC. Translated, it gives CASSFGAGSPYNEQFF. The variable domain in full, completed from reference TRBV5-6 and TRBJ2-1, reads DAGVTQSPTHLIKTRGQQVTLRCSPKSGHDTVSWYQQALGQGPQFIFQYYEEEERQRGNFPDRFSGHQFPNYSSELNVNALLLGDSALYLCASSFGAGSPYNEQFFGPGTRLTVL.

In DNA form, the CDR3 reads TGTGCCAGCAGTTACGACAGGGCTGATGAAAAACTGTTTTTT. Protein product: CASSYDRADEKLFF. This chain joins TRBV5-4 and TRBJ1-4; 7 bases line up with TRBD1. The CDR3 totals 14 residues. V shed 5 bases and J 6 bases; nucleotides not matched to a gene: 7. From germline, CDR1 is SGHNT and CDR2 YYREEE (reference sequence).

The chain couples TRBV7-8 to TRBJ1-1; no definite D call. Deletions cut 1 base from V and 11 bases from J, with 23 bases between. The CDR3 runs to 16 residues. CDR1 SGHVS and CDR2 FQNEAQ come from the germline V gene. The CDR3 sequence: CASSLGRSTNRIGAFF. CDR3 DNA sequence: TGTGCCAGCAGCTTAGGAAGATCCACAAATCGAATCGGGGCTTTCTTT.

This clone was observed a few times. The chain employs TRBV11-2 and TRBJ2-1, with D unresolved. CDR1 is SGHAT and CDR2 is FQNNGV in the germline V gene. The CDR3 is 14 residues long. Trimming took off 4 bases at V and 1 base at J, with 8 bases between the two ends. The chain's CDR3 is CASSSVSSYNEQFF. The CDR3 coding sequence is TGTGCCAGCAGCTCCGTTAGTTCCTACAATGAGCAGTTCTTC.

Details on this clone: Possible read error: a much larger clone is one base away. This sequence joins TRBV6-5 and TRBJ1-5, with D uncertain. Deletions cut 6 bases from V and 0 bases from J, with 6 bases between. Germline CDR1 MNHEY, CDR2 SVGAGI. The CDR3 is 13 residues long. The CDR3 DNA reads TGTGCCAGCAGAGACAATAGCAATCAGCCCCAGCATTTT. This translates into CASRDNSNQPQHF.